Detailed here is one TCR beta chain. The antigen is undetermined. This sample is part of a study of vaccination and CD4 T cells after COVID-19. Treatment meaning: roughly 11-day PBMC culture with coronavirus spike peptide pools or control peptides (ViraFEST assay). In the ViraFEST assay, peptide-pool expansion preceded TCR sequencing of expanded clonotypes. Sequencing of cultured CD4+ T cell DNA used the Oncomine TCR Beta short-read assay. TCRdb reprocessed the PCR reads via MiXCR and lists one record per CDR3 protein. The table lists around 10,000 distinct CDR3 sequences, approximately 60% of them singletons. Sequencing used CD4+ T cells from blood, cultured in vitro. The receptor comes from a human donor who had recovered from COVID-19.

The CDR3: CASGWHTEAFF. The CDR3 DNA is TGTGCCAGCGGCTGGCACACTGAAGCTTTCTTT. V is TRBV6-2 or TRBV6-3 and J is TRBJ1-1; D remains unclear. Per germline, CDR1 MNHEY and CDR2 SVGEGT. The CDR3 runs to 11 residues. Trimming pared 8 bases from V and 3 bases from J, leaving 7 bases between.